Listed below are T cell receptor beta chains from one sample, sequenced in a study of cytomegalovirus exposure and HLA in healthy donors. The repertoire was sequenced with immunoSEQ multiplex PCR; TCRdb's copy has only in-frame clones and lacks some. The sample holds some 140,000 clones; about 86% are singletons and the top ten take 2.9%. Source material: PBMCs. These receptors were collected from a man aged 18 to 29 in good health and CMV-seronegative. Each CDR3 is given with its conserved first and last residue. Size is omitted from some rows. Given values are once, few, many or a class for expanded clones.

>NA|15|TRBV5-1
CASSLAGVGDTEAFF
>NA|14|TRBV19
CASSPGQVPYEQYF
>NA|16|TRBV4-1
CASSQVRGPSGQPQHF
>NA|15|TRBV19
CASSLTWGDSYEQYF
>NA|15|TRBV5-1
CASSLDGQGITEAFF
>NA|13|TRBV7-2
CASSSRTPYPQYF
>NA|15|TRBV6-5
CASRPSGSYNSPLHF
>NA|14|TRBV13
CASSRDINTGELFF
>NA|17|TRBV7-6
CASSPPGLAGGADTQYF
>NA|15|TRBV7-9
CASSSNGRGPPEQFF
>NA|16|TRBV18
CASSPSTRQANNEQFF
>NA|15|TRBV28
CASSSVLRGYNEQFF
>NA|12|TRBV5-4
CASTQGARGYTF
>NA|15|TRBV11-2
CASSFSGPAYNEQFF
>NA|19|TRBV7-9
CASSTLPGLAGGFTGELFF
>NA|15|TRBV27
CASSFSGVFPNTIYF
>NA|13|TRBV4-2
CASSLDWNTEAFF
>NA|13|TRBV7-9
CASRTEYQETQYF
>NA|17|TRBV10-3
CAISESTGGYGTDTQYF
>once|16|TRBV7-2
CASSLGLAGAQETQYF
>NA|13|TRBV5-6
CASGTLAYNEQFF
>NA|13|TRBV2
CASSLDSYNEQFF
>NA|14|TRBV30
CAWSAGTGLNEQYF
>NA|16|TRBV2
CASRDGRGGTRDGYTF
>NA|12|TRBV29-1
CSVPGQGGGYTF
>once|12|TRBV12-5
CASSRGPETQYF
>NA|17|TRBV19
CASSIGNRGIQKETQYF
>NA|14|TRBV9
CASSVATGNYGYTF
>NA|16|TRBV18
CASSPLVSGGTDTQYF
>NA|16|TRBV4-3
CASSQEIYRQGDGYTF
>NA|16|TRBV5-1
CASSDHSTGWDSPLHF
>NA|14|TRBV6-5
CASSDRSDAGPLHF
>NA|14|TRBV7-2
CASSFASGSYEQYF
>NA|13|TRBV5-4
CASSPAGWGGYTF
>NA|15|TRBV11-3
CASSFGGQGYNEQFF
>NA|13|TRBV10-3
CALLGQNTGELFF
>NA|16|TRBV10-2
CASSEMANAVYYGYTF
>NA|13|TRBV19
CASSSGTDEKLFF
>NA|15|TRBV7-9
CASSWTGLSSYEQYF
>NA|15|TRBV5-6
CASGDRGKVNTEAFF
>NA|14|TRBV6-1
CASSLPTSTDTQYF
>NA|14|TRBV5-1
CASSLKGGEIGYTF
>once|11|TRBV6-5
CASTQGFGYTF
>NA|15|TRBV27
CASSLSGDGNQPQHF
>NA|15|TRBV2
CASSETTGGADTQYF
>NA|14|TRBV19
CASSTYRDNQPQHF
>NA|16|TRBV2
CASSETGGGGVQPQHF
>NA|15|TRBV9
CASSPTPGSSYEQYF
>NA|15|TRBV2
CAITAGAGSTDTQYF
>few|14|TRBV2
CASRYFGQDYGYTF
>NA|17|TRBV5-1
CASSPGQGTSSYNEQFF
>few|11|TRBV5-1
CASSLGQEAFF
>once|16|TRBV6-5
CASSFVRTGGIPEAFF
>NA|16|TRBV11-2
CASSLRGGEGYNEQFF